This TCR beta chain came from a study of blood T cell repertoires in COVID-19. For the study at large: Spain, Italy and the United States supplied samples that represented acute and convalescent COVID-19. T cells, B-cell-depleted T cells, or PBMCs supplied cDNA or gDNA.

Per germline, CDR1 KGHSH and CDR2 LQKENI. V was cut by 6 bases and J by 2 bases, with 10 bases left in between. This CDR3 spans 13 amino acids. On this clone: The same CDR3 can be traced to other DNA sequences in this sample.

Clones were read by immunoSEQ multiplex PCR, and TCRdb kept only the in-frame ones, dropping some. The profile shows over 140,000 clones, approximately 80% of them singletons. The sequencing sample was made of peripheral blood. This receptor was taken from a woman at least 80 years old with active or convalescent COVID-19. The V gene is TRBV18, the J gene TRBJ2-5, with D perhaps matching TRBD1 (6 bases). CDR3 amino acids: CASSRTAQETQYF. As DNA, the CDR3 is TGTGCCAGCTCTAGGACAGCACAAGAGACCCAGTACTTC.